This is a list of T cell receptor beta chains from one sample in a study of blood T cell repertoires in COVID-19. Profiling relied on immunoSEQ multiplex PCR, and the TCRdb table lists in-frame clones only, not all of them. The sample comprises tens of thousands of clones, nearly 90% of which are singletons, and about 4.3% rests with the top ten. The source material was peripheral blood. The source of these receptors is an elderly woman with active or convalescent COVID-19. The CDR3 runs from the conserved cysteine through the conserved F or W. Fields, in order: V gene, D gene, clone size, J gene, CDR3 protein, CDR3 DNA. A D gene is named only where the DNA matches it firmly. Clone size is given for some rows only: seen once, a few or many times, or a class if the clone is expanded.

v_gene: TRBV27; d_gene: TRBD1; abundance: .; j_gene: TRBJ1-2; CDR3aa: CASREGTGGHWYGYTF; CDR3nt: TGTGCCAGCAGGGAAGGGACAGGGGGACATTGGTATGGCTACACCTTC
v_gene: TRBV7-2; d_gene: .; abundance: .; j_gene: TRBJ2-1; CDR3aa: CASSQGHPSYNEQFF; CDR3nt: TGTGCCAGCAGCCAGGGACACCCGTCATACAATGAGCAGTTCTTC
v_gene: TRBV9; d_gene: TRBD2; abundance: .; j_gene: TRBJ2-7; CDR3aa: CASSAGTSDFSYEQYF; CDR3nt: TGTGCCAGCAGTGCCGGGACTAGCGATTTCTCCTACGAGCAGTACTTC
v_gene: TRBV18; d_gene: .; abundance: .; j_gene: TRBJ1-5; CDR3aa: CASSQTGSGNQPQHF; CDR3nt: TGTGCCAGCTCCCAGACAGGATCGGGGAATCAGCCCCAGCATTTT
v_gene: TRBV12-3/TRBV12-4; d_gene: .; abundance: .; j_gene: TRBJ1-5; CDR3aa: CASRSGVSQPQHF; CDR3nt: TGTGCCAGCAGATCAGGGGTCAGTCAGCCCCAGCATTTT
v_gene: TRBV7-8; d_gene: .; abundance: .; j_gene: TRBJ2-7; CDR3aa: CASSLGEAYEQYF; CDR3nt: TGTGCCAGCAGCTTAGGGGAGGCCTACGAGCAGTACTTC
v_gene: TRBV28; d_gene: TRBD2; abundance: .; j_gene: TRBJ2-2; CDR3aa: CASSFGTSGTGELFF; CDR3nt: TGTGCCAGCAGTTTCGGGACTAGCGGTACCGGGGAGCTGTTTTTT
v_gene: TRBV5-1; d_gene: .; abundance: .; j_gene: TRBJ1-4; CDR3aa: CASSLGASNEKLFF; CDR3nt: TGCGCCAGCAGCTTGGGGGCATCTAATGAAAAACTGTTTTTT
v_gene: TRBV6-5; d_gene: .; abundance: .; j_gene: TRBJ2-5; CDR3aa: CASSRQRLQETQYF; CDR3nt: TGTGCCAGCAGTAGACAAAGACTACAAGAGACCCAGTACTTC
v_gene: TRBV11-2; d_gene: TRBD1; abundance: .; j_gene: TRBJ2-1; CDR3aa: CASSLTGTGGASWQFF; CDR3nt: TGTGCCAGCAGCTTAACCGGGACAGGGGGGGCCTCGTGGCAGTTCTTC
v_gene: TRBV25-1; d_gene: .; abundance: .; j_gene: TRBJ1-6; CDR3aa: CASSEVAGTRSPLHF; CDR3nt: TGTGCCAGCAGTGAAGTCGCAGGAACAAGATCACCCCTCCACTTT
v_gene: TRBV10-1; d_gene: .; abundance: .; j_gene: TRBJ2-1; CDR3aa: CASSTGSYNEQFF; CDR3nt: TGCGCCAGCAGTACGGGGTCCTACAATGAGCAGTTCTTC
v_gene: TRBV5-8; d_gene: .; abundance: once; j_gene: TRBJ2-5; CDR3aa: CASSFIIQETQYF; CDR3nt: TGTGCCAGCAGCTTCATCATCCAAGAGACCCAGTACTTC
v_gene: TRBV4-1; d_gene: .; abundance: .; j_gene: TRBJ2-7; CDR3aa: CASSQGPPDTGPTYEQYF; CDR3nt: TGCGCCAGCAGCCAAGGACCCCCGGACACCGGCCCCACCTACGAGCAGTACTTC
v_gene: TRBV3-1/TRBV3-2; d_gene: .; abundance: .; j_gene: TRBJ1-1; CDR3aa: CASSQETGAGEAEAFF; CDR3nt: TGTGCCAGCAGCCAAGAAACAGGAGCCGGTGAGGCTGAAGCTTTCTTT
v_gene: TRBV28; d_gene: .; abundance: .; j_gene: TRBJ2-3; CDR3aa: CASSPNTDTQYF; CDR3nt: TGTGCCAGCAGTCCTAACACAGATACGCAGTATTTT
v_gene: TRBV10-3; d_gene: .; abundance: .; j_gene: TRBJ2-7; CDR3aa: CAISAGGQAGEQYF; CDR3nt: TGTGCCATCAGCGCGGGAGGACAGGCCGGAGAGCAGTACTTC
v_gene: TRBV2; d_gene: .; abundance: .; j_gene: TRBJ1-6; CDR3aa: CASSNTPGENNSPLHF; CDR3nt: TGTGCCAGCAGTAACACCCCGGGAGAAAATAATTCACCCCTCCACTTT
v_gene: TRBV19; d_gene: TRBD1; abundance: .; j_gene: TRBJ2-5; CDR3aa: CASRGTGKQETQYF; CDR3nt: TGTGCCAGCCGCGGGACAGGGAAACAAGAGACCCAGTACTTC
v_gene: TRBV7-9; d_gene: TRBD2; abundance: .; j_gene: TRBJ2-2; CDR3aa: CASSTNRWWEGPSGELFF; CDR3nt: TGTGCCAGCAGCACTAACCGTTGGTGGGAGGGACCGTCCGGGGAGCTGTTTTTT
v_gene: TRBV28; d_gene: .; abundance: .; j_gene: TRBJ1-1; CDR3aa: CASSRREGRGNTEAFF; CDR3nt: TGTGCCAGCAGCCGTCGGGAAGGGAGGGGCAACACTGAAGCTTTCTTT
v_gene: TRBV4-1; d_gene: TRBD2; abundance: .; j_gene: TRBJ2-3; CDR3aa: CASSQDAGGGTQYF; CDR3nt: TGCGCCAGCAGCCAAGATGCGGGAGGGGGTACGCAGTATTTT
v_gene: TRBV11-2; d_gene: TRBD2; abundance: .; j_gene: TRBJ2-1; CDR3aa: CASSSGLAGGPLNEQFF; CDR3nt: TGTGCCAGCAGCTCAGGACTAGCGGGAGGGCCGCTCAATGAGCAGTTCTTC
v_gene: TRBV5-8; d_gene: .; abundance: .; j_gene: TRBJ2-3; CDR3aa: CASSLAGTDTQYF; CDR3nt: TGTGCCAGCAGCTTGGCCGGGACAGATACGCAGTATTTT
v_gene: TRBV6-6; d_gene: .; abundance: .; j_gene: TRBJ1-5; CDR3aa: CASSYRDQPQHF; CDR3nt: TGTGCCAGCAGTTATCGGGATCAGCCCCAGCATTTT
v_gene: TRBV9; d_gene: TRBD2; abundance: .; j_gene: TRBJ2-1; CDR3aa: CASSARTSGSYNEQFF; CDR3nt: TGTGCCAGCAGCGCTAGGACTAGTGGTTCCTACAATGAGCAGTTCTTC
v_gene: TRBV29-1; d_gene: TRBD1; abundance: once; j_gene: TRBJ1-2; CDR3aa: CSVVFGQAYGYTF; CDR3nt: TGCAGCGTTGTTTTTGGACAGGCCTATGGCTACACCTTC
v_gene: TRBV28; d_gene: .; abundance: .; j_gene: TRBJ2-7; CDR3aa: CASSLRDEQYF; CDR3nt: TGTGCCAGCAGTTTACGGGACGAGCAGTACTTC
v_gene: TRBV25-1; d_gene: .; abundance: once; j_gene: TRBJ2-3; CDR3aa: CASRAPGEVRREQYF; CDR3nt: TGTGCCAGCAGGGCCCCGGGGGAGGTCCGGCGGGAGCAGTATTTT
v_gene: TRBV29-1; d_gene: TRBD1; abundance: once; j_gene: TRBJ1-2; CDR3aa: CSVGGQNYGYTF; CDR3nt: TGCAGCGTTGGGGGACAGAACTATGGCTACACCTTC
v_gene: TRBV11-2; d_gene: TRBD2; abundance: .; j_gene: TRBJ2-2; CDR3aa: CASSFPTSGRAKNTGELFF; CDR3nt: TGTGCCAGCAGCTTCCCGACTAGCGGGAGGGCCAAGAACACCGGGGAGCTGTTTTTT
v_gene: TRBV3-1/TRBV3-2; d_gene: TRBD2; abundance: .; j_gene: TRBJ2-3; CDR3aa: CASSQRRVAGYTQYF; CDR3nt: TGTGCCAGCAGCCAAAGGAGAGTAGCGGGATATACGCAGTATTTT
v_gene: TRBV5-6; d_gene: .; abundance: .; j_gene: TRBJ2-7; CDR3aa: CASSLFQAGYEQYF; CDR3nt: TGTGCCAGCAGCTTGTTCCAGGCAGGCTACGAGCAGTACTTC
v_gene: TRBV28; d_gene: .; abundance: once; j_gene: TRBJ2-3; CDR3aa: CASWPPFRTSTDTQYF; CDR3nt: TGTGCCAGCTGGCCGCCCTTTCGGACTAGCACAGATACGCAGTATTTT